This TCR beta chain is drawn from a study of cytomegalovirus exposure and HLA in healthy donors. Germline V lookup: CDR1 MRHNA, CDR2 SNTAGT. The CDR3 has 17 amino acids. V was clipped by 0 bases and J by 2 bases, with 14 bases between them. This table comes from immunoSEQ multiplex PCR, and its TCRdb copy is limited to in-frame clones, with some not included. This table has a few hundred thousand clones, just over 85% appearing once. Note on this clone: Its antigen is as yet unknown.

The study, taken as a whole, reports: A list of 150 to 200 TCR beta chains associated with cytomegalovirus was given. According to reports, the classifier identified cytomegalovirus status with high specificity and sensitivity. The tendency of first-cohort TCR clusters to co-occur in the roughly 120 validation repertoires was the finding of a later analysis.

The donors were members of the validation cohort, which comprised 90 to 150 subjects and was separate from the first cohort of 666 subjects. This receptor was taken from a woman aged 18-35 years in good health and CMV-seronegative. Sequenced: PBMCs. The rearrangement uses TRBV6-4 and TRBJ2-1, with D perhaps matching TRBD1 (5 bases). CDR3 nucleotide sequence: TGTGCCAGCAGTGACTCAGGGGCAAAAGGGCCCTACAATGAGCAGTTCTTC. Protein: CASSDSGAKGPYNEQFF.